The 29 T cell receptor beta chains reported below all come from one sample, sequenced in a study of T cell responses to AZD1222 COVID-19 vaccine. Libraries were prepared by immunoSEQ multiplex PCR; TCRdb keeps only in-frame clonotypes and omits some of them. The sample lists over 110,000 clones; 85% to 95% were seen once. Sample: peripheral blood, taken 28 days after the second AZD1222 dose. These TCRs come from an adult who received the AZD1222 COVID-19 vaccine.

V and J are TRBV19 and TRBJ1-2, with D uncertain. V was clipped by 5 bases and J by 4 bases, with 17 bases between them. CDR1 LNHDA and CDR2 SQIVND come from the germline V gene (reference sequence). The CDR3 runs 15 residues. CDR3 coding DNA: TGTGCCAGTAGTGCCGTGCAGGAACCTTCCTATGGCTACACCTTC. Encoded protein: CASSAVQEPSYGYTF.

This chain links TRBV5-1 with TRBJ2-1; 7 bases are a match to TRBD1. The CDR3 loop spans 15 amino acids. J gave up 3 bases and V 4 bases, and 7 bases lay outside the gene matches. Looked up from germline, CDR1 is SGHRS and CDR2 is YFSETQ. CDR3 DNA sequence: TGCGCCAGCAGCGCCCGGGACAGCTACTACAATGAGCAGTTCTTC. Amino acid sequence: CASSARDSYYNEQFF.

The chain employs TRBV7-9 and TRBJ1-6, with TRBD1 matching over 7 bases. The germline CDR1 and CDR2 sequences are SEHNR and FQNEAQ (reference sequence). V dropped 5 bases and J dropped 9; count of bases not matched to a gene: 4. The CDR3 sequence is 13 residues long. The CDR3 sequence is CASSPRDSSPLHF. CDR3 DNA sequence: TGTGCCAGCAGCCCACGGGACAGTTCACCCCTCCACTTT.

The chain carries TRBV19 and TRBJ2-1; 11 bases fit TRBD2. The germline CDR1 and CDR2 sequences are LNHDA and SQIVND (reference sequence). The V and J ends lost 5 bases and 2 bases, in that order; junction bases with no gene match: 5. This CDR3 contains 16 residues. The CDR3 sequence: CASSAASGGPYNEQFF. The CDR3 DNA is TGTGCCAGTAGTGCTGCTAGCGGGGGGCCCTACAATGAGCAGTTCTTC.

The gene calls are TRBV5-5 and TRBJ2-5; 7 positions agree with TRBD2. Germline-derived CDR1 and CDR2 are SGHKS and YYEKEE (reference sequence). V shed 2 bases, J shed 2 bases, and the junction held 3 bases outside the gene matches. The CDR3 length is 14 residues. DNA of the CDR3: TGTGCCAGCAGCTTTGACGGGGGGCAAGAGACCCAGTACTTC. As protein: CASSFDGGQETQYF. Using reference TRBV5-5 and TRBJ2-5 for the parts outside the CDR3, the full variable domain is DAGVTQSPTHLIKTRGQQVTLRCSPISGHKSVSWYQQVLGQGPQFIFQYYEKEERGRGNFPDRFSARQFPNYSSELNVNALLLGDSALYLCASSFDGGQETQYFGPGTRLLVL.

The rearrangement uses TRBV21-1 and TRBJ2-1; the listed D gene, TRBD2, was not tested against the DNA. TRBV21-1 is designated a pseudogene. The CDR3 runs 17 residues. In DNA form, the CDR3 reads TGTGCCAGCAGCAAAGTGGGACTAGCGCTCTCCTACAATGAGCAGTTCTTC. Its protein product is CASSKVGLALSYNEQFF.

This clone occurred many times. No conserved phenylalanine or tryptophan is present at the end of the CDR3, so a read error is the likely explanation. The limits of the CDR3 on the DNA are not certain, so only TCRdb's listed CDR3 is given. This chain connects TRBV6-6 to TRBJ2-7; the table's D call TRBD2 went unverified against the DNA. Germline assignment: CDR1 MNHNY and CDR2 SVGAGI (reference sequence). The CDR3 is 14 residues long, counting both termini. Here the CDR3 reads CAAQKEAVVGLFSI.

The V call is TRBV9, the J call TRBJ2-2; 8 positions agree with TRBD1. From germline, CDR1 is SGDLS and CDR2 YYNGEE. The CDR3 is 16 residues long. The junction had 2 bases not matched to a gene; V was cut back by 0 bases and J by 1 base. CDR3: CASSVAGTGNTGELFF. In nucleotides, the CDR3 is TGTGCCAGCAGCGTAGCTGGGACAGGGAACACCGGGGAGCTGTTTTTT.

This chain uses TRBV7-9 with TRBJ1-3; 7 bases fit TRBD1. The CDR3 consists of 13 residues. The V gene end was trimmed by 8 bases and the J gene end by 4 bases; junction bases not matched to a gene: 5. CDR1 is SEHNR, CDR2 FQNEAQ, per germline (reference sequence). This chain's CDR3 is CASQGVVGNTIYF. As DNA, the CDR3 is TGTGCCAGCCAGGGGGTTGTCGGAAACACCATATATTTT.

CDR3 sequence: CATSSSRGPRANYGYTF. The CDR3 coding sequence is TGTGCCACCAGCTCTTCCAGGGGCCCCCGAGCTAACTATGGCTACACCTTC. This chain joins TRBV15 and TRBJ1-2; possible D gene TRBD1, 6 bases. This CDR3 is 17 amino acids long. The V gene lost 5 bases and the J gene lost 0 bases, with 19 bases spanning the gap. Germline CDR1 is LNHNV and CDR2 is YYDKDF (reference sequence).

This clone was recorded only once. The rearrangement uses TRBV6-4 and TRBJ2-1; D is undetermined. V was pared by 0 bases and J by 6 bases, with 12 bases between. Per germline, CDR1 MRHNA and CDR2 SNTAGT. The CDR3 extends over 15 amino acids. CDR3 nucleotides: TGTGCCAGCAGTGACTCAAGCCATGAGAGCAATGAGCAGTTCTTC. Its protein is CASSDSSHESNEQFF.

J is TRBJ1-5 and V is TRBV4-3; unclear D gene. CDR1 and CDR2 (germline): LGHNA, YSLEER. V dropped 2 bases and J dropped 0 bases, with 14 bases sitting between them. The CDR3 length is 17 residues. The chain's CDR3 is CASSQSVRSYSNQPQHF. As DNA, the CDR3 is TGCGCCAGCAGCCAATCCGTCAGGAGTTATAGCAATCAGCCCCAGCATTTT.

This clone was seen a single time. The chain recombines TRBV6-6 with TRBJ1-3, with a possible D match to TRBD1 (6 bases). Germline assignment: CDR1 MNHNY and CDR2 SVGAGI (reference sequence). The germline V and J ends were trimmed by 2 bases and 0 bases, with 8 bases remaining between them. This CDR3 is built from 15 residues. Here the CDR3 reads CASSYDRTSGNTIYF. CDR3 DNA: TGTGCCAGCAGTTACGACAGGACCTCTGGAAACACCATATATTTT.

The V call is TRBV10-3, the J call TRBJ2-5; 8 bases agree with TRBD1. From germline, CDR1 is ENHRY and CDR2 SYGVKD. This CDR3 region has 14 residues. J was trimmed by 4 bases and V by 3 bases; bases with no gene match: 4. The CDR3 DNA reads TGTGCCATCAGTGACAGGGGGCTAGGAGAGACCCAGTACTTC. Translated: CAISDRGLGETQYF.

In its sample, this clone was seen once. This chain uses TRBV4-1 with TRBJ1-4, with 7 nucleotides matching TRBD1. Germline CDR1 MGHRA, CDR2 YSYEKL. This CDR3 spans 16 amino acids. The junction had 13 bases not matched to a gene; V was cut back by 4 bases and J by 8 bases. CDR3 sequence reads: CASSPAGKGAFEKLFF. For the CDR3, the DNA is TGCGCCAGCAGCCCTGCGGGCAAGGGGGCTTTCGAAAAACTGTTTTTT.

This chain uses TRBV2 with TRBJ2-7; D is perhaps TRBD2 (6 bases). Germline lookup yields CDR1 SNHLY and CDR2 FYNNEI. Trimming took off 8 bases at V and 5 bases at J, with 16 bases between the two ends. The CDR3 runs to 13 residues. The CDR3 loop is CASGLGGVDEQYF. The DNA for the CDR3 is TGTGCCAGCGGCCTGGGGGGAGTGGACGAGCAGTACTTC. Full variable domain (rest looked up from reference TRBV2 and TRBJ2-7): EPEVTQTPSHQVTQMGQEVILRCVPISNHLYFYWYRQILGQKVEFLVSFYNNEISEKSEIFDDQFSVERPDGSNFTLKIRSTKLEDSAMYFCASGLGGVDEQYFGPGTRLTVT.

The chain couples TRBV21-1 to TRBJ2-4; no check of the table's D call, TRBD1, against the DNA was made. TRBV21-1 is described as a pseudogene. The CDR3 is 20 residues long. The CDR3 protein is CASSKVTWDRGYFAKNIQYF. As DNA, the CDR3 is TGTGCCAGCAGCAAAGTCACATGGGACAGGGGATATTTCGCCAAAAACATTCAGTACTTC.

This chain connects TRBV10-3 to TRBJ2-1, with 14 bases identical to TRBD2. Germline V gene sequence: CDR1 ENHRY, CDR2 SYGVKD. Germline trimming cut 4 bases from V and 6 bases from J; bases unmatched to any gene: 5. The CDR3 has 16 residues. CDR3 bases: TGTGCCATCAGTGGACTAGCGGGGGGGCCGGTCAATGAGCAGTTCTTC. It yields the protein CAISGLAGGPVNEQFF.

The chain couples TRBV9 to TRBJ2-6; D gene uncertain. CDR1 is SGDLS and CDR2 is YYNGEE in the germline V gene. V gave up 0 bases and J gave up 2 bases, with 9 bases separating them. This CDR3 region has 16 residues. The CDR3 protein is CASSVDIGPGANVLTF. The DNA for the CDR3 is TGTGCCAGCAGCGTAGACATTGGCCCTGGGGCCAACGTCCTGACTTTC.

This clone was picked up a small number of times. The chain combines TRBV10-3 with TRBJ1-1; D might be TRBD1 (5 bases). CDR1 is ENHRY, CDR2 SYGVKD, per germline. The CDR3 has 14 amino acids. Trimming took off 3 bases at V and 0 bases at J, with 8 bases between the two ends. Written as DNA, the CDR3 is TGTGCCATCAGTGACAGGGCCGTGAACACTGAAGCTTTCTTT. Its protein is CAISDRAVNTEAFF.

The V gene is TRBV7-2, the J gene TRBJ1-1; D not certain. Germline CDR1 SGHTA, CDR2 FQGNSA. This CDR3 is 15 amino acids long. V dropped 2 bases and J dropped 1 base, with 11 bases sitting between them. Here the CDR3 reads CASSLTASANTEAFF. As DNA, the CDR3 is TGTGCCAGCAGCTTAACAGCCTCAGCGAACACTGAAGCTTTCTTT.

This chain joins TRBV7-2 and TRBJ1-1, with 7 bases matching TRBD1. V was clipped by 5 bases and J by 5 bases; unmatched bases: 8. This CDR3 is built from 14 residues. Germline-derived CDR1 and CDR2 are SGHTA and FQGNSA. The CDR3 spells CASSPDRVGTEAFF. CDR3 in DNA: TGTGCCAGCAGCCCCGACAGGGTAGGGACTGAAGCTTTCTTT.

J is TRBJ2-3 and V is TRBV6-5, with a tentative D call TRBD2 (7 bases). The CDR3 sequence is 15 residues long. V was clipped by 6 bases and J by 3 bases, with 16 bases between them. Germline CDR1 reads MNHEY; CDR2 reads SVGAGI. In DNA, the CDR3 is TGTGCCAGCAGACGGAGGGGAGGGGGTACAGATACGCAGTATTTT. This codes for CASRRRGGGTDTQYF.

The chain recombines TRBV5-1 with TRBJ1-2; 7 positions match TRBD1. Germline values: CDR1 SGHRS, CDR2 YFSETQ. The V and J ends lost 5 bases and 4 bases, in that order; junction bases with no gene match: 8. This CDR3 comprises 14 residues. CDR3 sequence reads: CASSLSTGIYGYTF. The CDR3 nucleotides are TGCGCCAGCAGTTTATCGACAGGGATCTATGGCTACACCTTC.

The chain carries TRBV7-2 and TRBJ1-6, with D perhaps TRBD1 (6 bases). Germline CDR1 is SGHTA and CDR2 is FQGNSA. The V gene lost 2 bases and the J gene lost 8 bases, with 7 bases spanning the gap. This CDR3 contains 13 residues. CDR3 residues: CASSLRGDSPLHF. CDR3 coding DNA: TGTGCCAGCAGCTTAAGGGGGGATTCACCCCTCCACTTT. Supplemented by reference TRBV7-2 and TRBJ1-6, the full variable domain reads GAGVSQSPSNKVTEKGKDVELRCDPISGHTALYWYRQSLGQGLEFLIYFQGNSAPDKSGLPSDRFSAERTGGSVSTLTIQRTQQEDSAVYLCASSLRGDSPLHFGNGTRLTVT.

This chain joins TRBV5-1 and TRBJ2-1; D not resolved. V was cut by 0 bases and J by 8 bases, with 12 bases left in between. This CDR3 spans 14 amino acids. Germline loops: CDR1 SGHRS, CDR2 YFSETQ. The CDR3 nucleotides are TGCGCCAGCAGCTTGGTATCTGCCCGCGATGAGCAGTTCTTC. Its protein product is CASSLVSARDEQFF.

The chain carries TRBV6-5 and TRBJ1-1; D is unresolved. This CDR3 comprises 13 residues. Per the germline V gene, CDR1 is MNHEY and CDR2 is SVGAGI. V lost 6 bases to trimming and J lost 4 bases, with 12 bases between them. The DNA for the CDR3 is TGTGCCAGCAGACCTGGGATGCTCACTGAAGCTTTCTTT. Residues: CASRPGMLTEAFF.

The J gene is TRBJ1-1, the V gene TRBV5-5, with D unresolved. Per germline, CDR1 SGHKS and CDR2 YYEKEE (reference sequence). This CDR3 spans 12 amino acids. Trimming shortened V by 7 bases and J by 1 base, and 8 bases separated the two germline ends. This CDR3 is CASGIWNTEAFF. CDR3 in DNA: TGTGCCAGCGGTATTTGGAACACTGAAGCTTTCTTT. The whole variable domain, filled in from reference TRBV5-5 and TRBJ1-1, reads DAGVTQSPTHLIKTRGQQVTLRCSPISGHKSVSWYQQVLGQGPQFIFQYYEKEERGRGNFPDRFSARQFPNYSSELNVNALLLGDSALYLCASGIWNTEAFFGQGTRLTVV.

Here the CDR3 DNA reads TGTGCCAGCAGCCCGCTGGGGAGACTCGACGAGCAGTACGTC. This translates into CASSPLGRLDEQYV. This sequence joins TRBV5-6 and TRBJ2-7, with D tentatively TRBD2 (5 bases). Germline loops: CDR1 SGHDT, CDR2 YYEEEE. CDR3 length: 14 residues. Trimming left V 4 bases short and J 5 bases short, with 16 bases between.